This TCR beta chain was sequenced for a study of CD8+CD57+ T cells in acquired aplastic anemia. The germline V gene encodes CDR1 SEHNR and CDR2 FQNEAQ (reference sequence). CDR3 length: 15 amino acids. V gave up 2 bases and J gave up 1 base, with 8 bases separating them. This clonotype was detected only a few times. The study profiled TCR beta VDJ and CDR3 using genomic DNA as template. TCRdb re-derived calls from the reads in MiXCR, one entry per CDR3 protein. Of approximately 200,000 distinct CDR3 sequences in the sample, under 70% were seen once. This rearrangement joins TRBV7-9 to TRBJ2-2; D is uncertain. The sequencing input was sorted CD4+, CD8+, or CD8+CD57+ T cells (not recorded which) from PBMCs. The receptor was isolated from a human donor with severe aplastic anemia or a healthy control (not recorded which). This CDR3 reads CASSLKAENTGELFF. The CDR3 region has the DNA TGTGCCAGCAGCTTAAAAGCTGAGAACACCGGGGAGCTGTTTTTT. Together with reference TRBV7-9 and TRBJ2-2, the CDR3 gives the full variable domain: DTGVSQNPRHKITKRGQNVTFRCDPISEHNRLYWYRQTLGQGPEFLTYFQNEAQLEKSRLLSDRFSAERPKGSFSTLEIQRTEQGDSAMYLCASSLKAENTGELFFGEGSRLTVL.